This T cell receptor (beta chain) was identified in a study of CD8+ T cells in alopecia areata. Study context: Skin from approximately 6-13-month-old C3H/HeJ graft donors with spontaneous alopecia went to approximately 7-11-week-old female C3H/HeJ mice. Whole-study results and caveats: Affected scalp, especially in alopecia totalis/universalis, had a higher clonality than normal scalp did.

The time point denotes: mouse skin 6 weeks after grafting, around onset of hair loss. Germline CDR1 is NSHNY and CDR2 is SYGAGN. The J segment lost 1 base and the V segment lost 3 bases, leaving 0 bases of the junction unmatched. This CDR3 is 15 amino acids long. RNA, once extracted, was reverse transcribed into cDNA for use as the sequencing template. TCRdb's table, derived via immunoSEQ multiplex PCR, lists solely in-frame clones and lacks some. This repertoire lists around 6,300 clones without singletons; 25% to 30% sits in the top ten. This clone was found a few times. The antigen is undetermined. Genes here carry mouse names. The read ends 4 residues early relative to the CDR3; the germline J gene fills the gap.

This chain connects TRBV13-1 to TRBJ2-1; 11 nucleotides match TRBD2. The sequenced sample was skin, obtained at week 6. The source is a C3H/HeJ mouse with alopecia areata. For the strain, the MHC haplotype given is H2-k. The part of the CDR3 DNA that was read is TGTGCCAGCAGTGGACTGGGGGGGAACTATGCT. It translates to CASSGLGGNYA. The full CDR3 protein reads CASSGLGGNYAEQFF.